The 14 T cell receptor beta chains below were found in one sample sequenced in a study of T cell responses to AZD1222 COVID-19 vaccine. Method: immunoSEQ multiplex PCR; TCRdb's copy keeps in-frame clones and lacks some. The sample holds approximately 100,000 clones, less than 90% seen once. This specimen consisted of peripheral blood, obtained on day 0 of AZD1222 vaccination. Receptors originate from an adult in good health.

This clone has more than one count but fewer than ten. The rearrangement links TRBV6-5 to TRBJ1-1; D uncertain. The CDR3 is made up of 15 amino acids. V shed 2 bases and J shed 2 bases, with 12 bases lying between them. The germline CDR1 and CDR2 sequences are MNHEY and SVGAGI. CDR3 bases: TGTGCCAGCAGTTACACCGGAGGGCCAAACACTGAAGCTTTCTTT. Translating it yields CASSYTGGPNTEAFF.

V usage is TRBV4-2 and J usage is TRBJ1-2; 8 bases align to TRBD1. This CDR3 has 18 amino acids. J was trimmed by 1 base and V by 0 bases; bases with no gene match: 10. Germline assignment: CDR1 LGHNA and CDR2 YNFKEQ. CDR3 residues: CASSQDGGTGLNNYGYTF. The DNA of the CDR3 is TGTGCCAGCAGCCAAGATGGGGGGACAGGACTAAATAACTATGGCTACACCTTC.

The chain employs TRBV10-3 and TRBJ1-2, with D unclear. Germline lookup yields CDR1 ENHRY and CDR2 SYGVKD. Deletions cut 3 bases from V and 8 bases from J, with 22 bases between. The CDR3 has 16 amino acids. The CDR3 DNA sequence: TGTGCCATCAGTGATGTAGGCGGCACCCGTATGCGAGGCTACACCTTC. This gives the protein CAISDVGGTRMRGYTF.

The rearrangement joins TRBV6-5 to TRBJ1-1, with no clear D. In germline, CDR1 is MNHEY, CDR2 SVGAGI. V was cut by 5 bases and J by 5 bases, with 3 bases left in between. The CDR3 extends over 10 amino acids. The CDR3 reads CASSLTEAFF. As DNA, the CDR3 is TGTGCCAGCAGTCTAACTGAAGCTTTCTTT.

The chain joins TRBV7-8 to TRBJ1-1; a possible D gene is TRBD1 (5 bases). Germline loops: CDR1 SGHVS, CDR2 FQNEAQ. The CDR3 covers 18 residues. Trimming removed 2 bases at V and 3 bases at J, with 22 bases between. CDR3 DNA: TGTGCCAGCAGCTTAATAAAGGGGAGGGCGGAGGTGGACACTGAAGCTTTCTTT. Protein: CASSLIKGRAEVDTEAFF.

This chain links TRBV2 with TRBJ2-5; the match to TRBD1 covers 11 bases. This CDR3 comprises 14 residues. Trimming cost V 6 bases and J 5 bases; bases outside gene matches: 5. Germline assignment: CDR1 SNHLY and CDR2 FYNNEI. The CDR3 region has the DNA TGTGCCAGCAGCCCCGGACAGGGGGCCGAGACCCAGTACTTC. Translating gives CASSPGQGAETQYF.

This chain links TRBV12-3 or TRBV12-4 with TRBJ1-4; maybe TRBD1 (5 bases). V lost 2 bases, J lost 14 bases, and 12 bases lay in between. CDR3 length: 12 residues. This CDR3 reads CASSLPPGDLFF. In DNA form, the CDR3 reads TGTGCCAGCAGTTTACCTCCTGGGGACCTGTTTTTT.

J is TRBJ1-5 and V is TRBV10-3, with D possibly TRBD1 on 5 matching bases. CDR1 and CDR2 from the germline V gene are ENHRY and SYGVKD. Trimming took 5 bases from V and 4 from J, leaving 6 bases between them. The CDR3 is made up of 12 amino acids. In DNA form, the CDR3 reads TGTGCCATCAGTCAGGGAAATCAGCCCCAGCATTTT. Protein product: CAISQGNQPQHF.

V gene TRBV7-3 combines with J gene TRBJ1-1; D is ambiguous. Germline V gene lookup returns CDR1 SGHTA and CDR2 FQGTGA. Trimming took off 5 bases at V and 2 bases at J, with 15 bases between the two ends. The CDR3 is 15 residues long. This CDR3 is CASSISAGKNTEAFF. CDR3 sequence (DNA): TGTGCCAGCAGCATATCGGCCGGGAAAAACACTGAAGCTTTCTTT. The full variable domain, completed using reference TRBV7-3 and TRBJ1-1, is GAGVSQTPSNKVTEKGKYVELRCDPISGHTALYWYRQSLGQGPEFLIYFQGTGAADDSGLPNDRFFAVRPEGSVSTLKIQRTERGDSAVYLCASSISAGKNTEAFFGQGTRLTVV.

This chain joins TRBV19 and TRBJ1-6; 11 bases are shared with TRBD1. Trimming cost V 7 bases and J 7 bases; bases outside gene matches: 15. Germline V gene lookup returns CDR1 LNHDA and CDR2 SQIVND (reference sequence). The CDR3 loop spans 18 amino acids. The CDR3 region has the DNA TGTGCCAGTAAAGAGGGACAGGGGGTCCCCCGGCGGAATTCACCCCTCCACTTT. This translates into CASKEGQGVPRRNSPLHF.

The rearrangement links TRBV7-2 to TRBJ2-2, with unresolved D. This CDR3 spans 16 amino acids. Germline V gene lookup returns CDR1 SGHTA and CDR2 FQGNSA. Between the trimmed V and J ends, which lost 5 bases and 5 bases, there was a span of 18 bases. CDR3 residues: CASSRAGYLLTGELFF. The CDR3 DNA follows: TGTGCCAGCAGCCGCGCTGGGTATCTGTTAACCGGGGAGCTGTTTTTT.

On this clone: This CDR3 is also generated by other DNA sequences in the sample. The V call is TRBV3-1 (or the pseudogene TRBV3-2), the J call TRBJ1-5; D is uncertain. CDR1 and CDR2 from the germline V gene are LGHDT and YNNKEL (reference sequence). Trimming left V 0 bases short and J 3 bases short, with 9 bases between. The CDR3 has 15 amino acids. The CDR3 DNA sequence: TGTGCCAGCAGCCAAGACTATGGGAACAATCAGCCCCAGCATTTT. It yields the protein CASSQDYGNNQPQHF.

The chain couples TRBV6-6 to TRBJ1-3; no firm D call. The V gene lost 10 bases and the J gene lost 0 bases, with 10 bases spanning the gap. Germline CDR1 MNHNY, CDR2 SVGAGI (reference sequence). This CDR3 is 13 amino acids long. The CDR3 nucleotides are TGTGCCACCTGGGAGTACTCTGGAAACACCATATATTTT. Its translation is CATWEYSGNTIYF.

Here the CDR3 reads CASSAGHRNIQYF. DNA of the CDR3: TGTGCCAGCAGCGCGGGACACAGAAACATTCAGTACTTC. The chain couples TRBV7-9 to TRBJ2-4; either TRBD1 or TRBD2 may fit D (6 bases each). V lost 5 bases and J 6 bases, leaving 11 bases between the germline ends. This CDR3 is 13 amino acids long. Germline lookup yields CDR1 SEHNR and CDR2 FQNEAQ (reference sequence).